A single sample gave rise to the 21 T cell receptor beta chains below, sequenced in a study of blood T cells in healthy people across ages. The second PCR ran about 6 to 11 cycles with a sample-barcoded 5' primer and J-beta primers. TCRdb reprocessed the 5' RACE reads with MiXCR, giving one entry per CDR3 protein. Here the sample spans fewer than 2,000,000 distinct CDR3 sequences, about two fifths being singletons. Source material: blood. All receptors derive from a human donor in good health.

The table lists this clonotype with a few counts. The chain joins TRBV27 to TRBJ1-2; 7 positions agree with TRBD1. V lost 4 bases to trimming and J lost 1 base; unmatched junction nucleotides: 9. Germline CDR1 is MNHEY and CDR2 is SMNVEV (reference sequence). This CDR3 has 16 amino acids. CDR3 in amino acids: CASSSSTGEVNYGYTF. The CDR3 nucleotides are TGTGCCAGCAGTTCCTCTACAGGGGAAGTTAACTATGGCTACACCTTC.

V and J are TRBV28 and TRBJ2-4; D is possibly TRBD2 (7 bases). The length of the CDR3 is 16 residues. Germline CDR1 reads MDHEN; CDR2 reads SYDVKM. V shed 4 bases and J shed 15 bases, with 28 bases lying between them. CDR3 residues: CASSSFVGGPSQIGYF. The CDR3 DNA follows: TGTGCCAGCAGTTCGTTTGTGGGGGGGCCTTCTCAAATTGGGTACTTC.

V usage is TRBV6-2 or TRBV6-3 and J usage is TRBJ1-1; no firm D call. V was pared by 4 bases and J by 0 bases, with 15 bases between. This CDR3 comprises 16 residues. Germline V CDR1 and CDR2: MNHEY, SVGEGT. CDR3 sequence: CASSSMLQVMNTEAFF. CDR3 DNA: TGTGCCAGCAGTTCGATGCTACAAGTCATGAACACTGAAGCTTTCTTT.

The CDR3 bases are TGTGCCACCAGTGATGCGGGACAGGGAAGCTCCTACAATGAGCAGTTCTTC. Translation: CATSDAGQGSSYNEQFF. The J gene is TRBJ2-1, the V gene TRBV7-9, with TRBD1 matching 9 bases. The CDR3 is made up of 17 amino acids. The junction had 13 bases not matched to a gene; V was cut back by 10 bases and J by 0 bases. Per the germline V gene, CDR1 is SEHNR and CDR2 is FQNEAQ (reference sequence).

The gene calls are TRBV20-1 and TRBJ1-2, with TRBD1 matching over 7 bases. Looked up from germline, CDR1 is DFQATT and CDR2 is SNEGSKA (reference sequence). The CDR3 is 13 residues long. The junction had 5 bases not matched to a gene; V was cut back by 7 bases and J by 0 bases. This chain's CDR3 is CSGTRGSNYGYTF. The CDR3 nucleotides read TGCAGTGGCACCAGGGGGTCTAACTATGGCTACACCTTC.

This clonotype turned up a few times. The chain joins TRBV6-6 to TRBJ2-1; 7 bases map to TRBD2. The CDR3 consists of 12 residues. Per the germline V gene, CDR1 is MNHNY and CDR2 is SVGAGI (reference sequence). V lost 6 bases to trimming and J lost 11 bases; unmatched junction nucleotides: 7. CDR3 region: CASSLTSVKQFF. The CDR3 DNA follows: TGTGCCAGCAGCCTCACTAGCGTCAAGCAGTTCTTC.

This clonotype has only a few counts. The rearrangement links TRBV20-1 to TRBJ1-6; 10 bases fit TRBD1. This CDR3 has 14 residues. V was pared by 1 base and J by 12 bases, with 6 bases of the junction left unmatched. Germline V CDR1 and CDR2: DFQATT, SNEGSKA (reference sequence). CDR3 in amino acids: CSARGDRGLLPLHF. In nucleotides, the CDR3 is TGCAGTGCTAGAGGGGACAGGGGACTCCTACCCCTCCACTTT.

J is TRBJ1-1 and V is TRBV4-3; the D is unclear. Trimming cost V 0 bases and J 4 bases, with 21 bases left between them. The CDR3 has 18 amino acids. Germline V gives CDR1 LGHNA, CDR2 YSLEER. For the CDR3, the DNA is TGCGCCAGCAGCCAAGAGCCCGGGTCCGATGTAATGAGCACTGAAGCTTTCTTT. This translates into CASSQEPGSDVMSTEAFF.

V usage is TRBV11-3 and J usage is TRBJ2-1; D may match TRBD1 or TRBD2 (5 bases each). Per germline, CDR1 SGHNT and CDR2 YENEEA. V was shortened by 5 bases and J by 7 bases, with 12 bases between the two germline ends. The CDR3 spans 13 residues. CDR3 loop: CASSRGTTNEQFF. The CDR3, as DNA: TGTGCCAGCAGCCGAGGGACGACGAATGAGCAGTTCTTC.

Concerning this clonotype: A junction boundary mismatches the germline segment, possibly from a read error. The V call is TRBV28, the J call TRBJ2-3; 8 bases agree with TRBD1. The CDR3 is 15 amino acids. Germline assignment: CDR1 MDHEN and CDR2 SYDVKM. The CDR3 here is CAGSFSQGALDTQYF. CDR3 coding DNA: TGTGCCGGCAGTTTTAGCCAGGGGGCATTAGATACGCAGTATTTT.

The chain uses TRBV20-1 and TRBJ2-7; the D gene is possibly TRBD1 (6 bases). Looked up from germline, CDR1 is DFQATT and CDR2 is SNEGSKA (reference sequence). The length of the CDR3 is 13 residues. The germline V and J ends were trimmed by 5 bases and 3 bases, with 14 bases remaining between them. The DNA for the CDR3 is TGCAGTGCTGGACCCGGGACACTCTACGAGCAGTACTTC. Protein product: CSAGPGTLYEQYF.

The chain recombines TRBV5-4 with TRBJ1-6; 12 bases align to TRBD1. The germline CDR1 and CDR2 sequences are SGHNT and YYREEE (reference sequence). The CDR3 totals 15 residues. V gave up 4 bases and J gave up 9 bases; unmatched junction bases: 5. CDR3 bases: TGTGCCAGCAGCGCAGGGACAGGGGGCTTTTCACCCCTCCACTTT. This gives the protein CASSAGTGGFSPLHF.

In its sample, this clonotype was seen a few times. This chain connects TRBV7-9 to TRBJ2-5; D might be TRBD1 or TRBD2, each matching 5 bases. Germline loops: CDR1 SEHNR, CDR2 FQNEAQ (reference sequence). V was clipped by 2 bases and J by 5 bases, with 21 bases between them. The length of the CDR3 is 17 residues. The DNA of the CDR3 is TGTGCCAGCAGCTTACATCCACGGGGCAAACCGAGGGAGACCCAGTACTTC. Translating gives CASSLHPRGKPRETQYF.

This clonotype was seen a handful of times. The V and J genes are TRBV4-3 and TRBJ2-3, with 10 positions matching TRBD2. The CDR3 loop spans 17 amino acids. The trim removed 1 base at V and 5 bases at J, leaving 9 bases unmatched. Looked up from germline, CDR1 is LGHNA and CDR2 is YSLEER. The CDR3 DNA sequence: TGCGCCAGCAGCCAAGGGGCTAGCGGGGGTTGGGGAGATACGCAGTATTTT. Its translation: CASSQGASGGWGDTQYF.

J is TRBJ2-5 and V is TRBV28; TRBD2 might be the D (6 bases). The end of the DNA fits TRBJ2-7 better, so the J call may be wrong. The CDR3 sequence is 13 residues long. Germline-derived CDR1 and CDR2 are MDHEN and SYDVKM. The CDR3 loop reads CASADPRRGEQYF. The CDR3 nucleotides are TGTGCCAGCGCAGACCCCCGGCGGGGCGAGCAGTACTTC.

This chain joins TRBV20-1 and TRBJ2-5; a weak D match, TRBD2 (5 bases). CDR3 length: 18 residues. Looked up from germline, CDR1 is DFQATT and CDR2 is SNEGSKA (reference sequence). V was clipped by 0 bases and J by 3 bases, with 23 bases between them. In DNA form, the CDR3 reads TGCAGTGCTAGAGATTACGAAGCGGCCCCGGGAAAGGAAGAGACCCAGTACTTC. Its translation: CSARDYEAAPGKEETQYF.

This clonotype occurred many times. One junction end does not reproduce the germline sequence, and a read error may be involved. V is TRBV5-1 and J is TRBJ2-7, with D uncertain. This CDR3 spans 11 amino acids. Germline CDR1 SGHRS, CDR2 YFSETQ. CDR3 bases: TGTGCCAGCAGCTTACGGCACGAGCAGTACTTC. It codes for CASSLRHEQYF.

The chain carries TRBV10-3 and TRBJ1-2; TRBD1 is a possible D gene (6 bases). The V end was cut by 10 bases, the J end by 4 bases, with 19 bases between. The CDR3 is 14 residues long. Germline V gives CDR1 ENHRY, CDR2 SYGVKD. The CDR3 DNA follows: TGTGCCACTACTAACAGGGAGACAGGCTATGGCTACACCTTC. Its protein is CATTNRETGYGYTF.

The chain combines TRBV4-2 with TRBJ2-3; 9 bases map to TRBD1. Germline lookup yields CDR1 LGHNA and CDR2 YNFKEQ. This CDR3 comprises 17 residues. V gave up 1 base and J gave up 0 bases; unmatched junction bases: 5. DNA of the CDR3: TGTGCCAGCAGCCAAGCATCGGGACAGGGAAGCACAGATACGCAGTATTTT. This codes for CASSQASGQGSTDTQYF.

This clonotype was recorded many times. The V call is TRBV28, the J call TRBJ2-3, with 7 bases fitting TRBD2. This CDR3 has 16 amino acids. V gave up 0 bases and J gave up 3 bases; unmatched junction bases: 6. Germline V CDR1 and CDR2: MDHEN, SYDVKM. The CDR3 DNA sequence: TGTGCCAGCAGTTTATGGAGGACTAGGCGGACAGATACGCAGTATTTT. This codes for CASSLWRTRRTDTQYF.

The rearrangement uses TRBV3-1 and TRBJ2-5; D gene ambiguous. The germline V gene encodes CDR1 LGHDT and CDR2 YNNKEL (reference sequence). CDR3 length: 15 amino acids. V was shortened by 0 bases and J by 2 bases, with 10 bases between the two germline ends. The DNA of the CDR3 is TGTGCCAGCAGCCAAGATGCGGCTGTTCAAGAGACCCAGTACTTC. Translated: CASSQDAAVQETQYF.